These 18 T cell receptor beta chains originate from one sample sequenced in a study of T cell changes during pregnancy in multiple sclerosis. Generated by immunoSEQ multiplex PCR, the TCRdb table keeps only in-frame clones and is missing some. Here the sample spans 30,000 or so clones, roughly 87% being singletons. This material consisted of CD8+ T cells from peripheral blood mononuclear cells, taken in the third trimester of pregnancy. These receptors all come from a female donor with multiple sclerosis, enrolled in a pregnancy study.

V is TRBV19 and J is TRBJ2-7, with a possible D match to TRBD1 (6 bases). Germline V lookup: CDR1 LNHDA, CDR2 SQIVND (reference sequence). Trimming removed 9 bases at V and 0 bases at J, with 12 bases between. The CDR3 has 13 amino acids. CDR3 in amino acids: CARQQGSSYEQYF. The CDR3 region has the DNA TGTGCCAGGCAACAGGGTAGCTCCTACGAGCAGTACTTC.

The J gene is TRBJ2-7, the V gene TRBV9, with a tentative D call TRBD1 (6 bases). The V gene's germline CDR1 is SGDLS and CDR2 YYNGEE. The CDR3 covers 14 residues. V shed 0 bases and J shed 3 bases, with 10 bases lying between them. This chain's CDR3 is CASSVGDRNYEQYF. The DNA of the CDR3 is TGTGCCAGCAGCGTAGGAGACAGGAACTACGAGCAGTACTTC.

The chain is built from TRBV6-5 and TRBJ1-3, with D possibly matching TRBD1 (5 bases). Trimming stripped 0 bases from V and 3 bases from J, with 9 bases between. This CDR3 is built from 15 residues. CDR1 is MNHEY and CDR2 is SVGAGI in the germline V gene. The DNA for the CDR3 is TGTGCCAGCAGTTACTCCACAGGAATTGGAAACACCATATATTTT. Protein sequence: CASSYSTGIGNTIYF.

This clone showed up just once. This sequence joins TRBV11-2 and TRBJ1-1, with 12 positions matching TRBD1. V shed 6 bases, J shed 4 bases, and the junction held 9 bases outside the gene matches. The CDR3 length is 16 residues. Germline V gives CDR1 SGHAT, CDR2 FQNNGV. Here the CDR3 reads CASRGRGQGAVTEAFF. CDR3 nucleotides: TGTGCCAGCAGAGGCAGGGGACAGGGGGCCGTCACTGAAGCTTTCTTT.

The rearrangement joins TRBV28 to TRBJ2-1; 7 bases agree with TRBD2. This CDR3 region has 17 residues. V was clipped by 5 bases and J by 4 bases; unmatched bases: 14. CDR1 MDHEN and CDR2 SYDVKM come from the germline V gene. Here the CDR3 reads CASSTHLQSGIYNEQFF. The CDR3 DNA is TGTGCCAGCAGTACCCACCTCCAGAGCGGGATTTACAATGAGCAGTTCTTC.

This rearrangement joins TRBV4-1 to TRBJ2-5, with unresolved D. The DNA end favors TRBJ2-7, so the J call may be wrong. Germline values: CDR1 MGHRA, CDR2 YSYEKL. This CDR3 is built from 14 residues. In DNA, the CDR3 is TGCGCCAGCAGCCTAGAACCCGTCCCGAACGAGCAGTACTTC. It encodes CASSLEPVPNEQYF.

The chain links TRBV6-1 to TRBJ2-7, with D possibly matching TRBD1 (5 bases). CDR3 length equals 14 residues. CDR1 is MNHNS, CDR2 SASEGT, per germline. Trimming removed 4 bases from V and 3 bases from J, with 13 bases in between. This chain's CDR3 is CASSGKRGHYEQYF. The CDR3 nucleotides read TGTGCCAGCAGTGGGAAAAGGGGTCACTACGAGCAGTACTTC.

By sample share, this clone is medium-sized (0.01 to 0.1%). The chain carries TRBV2 and TRBJ2-4; 7 nucleotides match TRBD1. CDR3 length equals 15 residues. V was clipped by 7 bases and J by 0 bases; unmatched bases: 6. Germline V gene sequence: CDR1 SNHLY, CDR2 FYNNEI. Written as DNA, the CDR3 is TGTGCCAGCAACCGGGACAGACTAGCCAAAAACATTCAGTACTTC. The encoded protein is CASNRDRLAKNIQYF.

CDR3 nucleotides: TGTGCCAGCAGTTACTCGACAGGGGGACCTGGAAACACCATATATTTT. Its protein is CASSYSTGGPGNTIYF. The gene calls are TRBV6-6 and TRBJ1-3, with 9 bases aligning to TRBD1. Unmatched junction bases numbered 2, after V lost 0 bases and J lost 2 bases. There are 16 residues in the CDR3. From germline, CDR1 is MNHNY and CDR2 SVGAGI (reference sequence).

The chain joins TRBV30 to TRBJ2-3; 11 bases line up with TRBD2. The junction had 6 bases not matched to a gene; V was cut back by 3 bases and J by 4 bases. The CDR3 has 15 amino acids. Germline CDR1 GTSNPN, CDR2 SVGIG (reference sequence). CDR3 DNA: TGTGCCTGGAGCCGACTAGCGGGAATCCCAGATACGCAGTATTTT. Translation gives CAWSRLAGIPDTQYF.

This clone is a singleton in its sample. The V gene is TRBV5-1, the J gene TRBJ2-1; TRBD2 aligns across 9 bases. The CDR3 runs 17 residues. CDR1 and CDR2 from the germline V gene are SGHRS and YFSETQ. Trimming at V came to 4 bases and at J to 5 bases, leaving 13 bases not matched to a gene. Written as DNA, the CDR3 is TGCGCCAGCAGCCTAGGACTAGCGTCCACAGCGGACAATGAGCAGTTCTTC. This gives the protein CASSLGLASTADNEQFF. Looking up the rest from reference TRBV5-1 and TRBJ2-1 gives the full variable domain: KAGVTQTPRYLIKTRGQQVTLSCSPISGHRSVSWYQQTPGQGLQFLFEYFSETQRNKGNFPGRFSGRQFSNSRSEMNVSTLELGDSALYLCASSLGLASTADNEQFFGPGTRLTVL.

The chain employs TRBV13 and TRBJ2-7, with 10 positions matching TRBD1. This CDR3 spans 17 amino acids. Germline V gene data show CDR1 as PRHDT and CDR2 as FYEKMQ (reference sequence). V shed 0 bases, J shed 4 bases, and the junction held 9 bases outside the gene matches. The CDR3: CASSLGARDRGRYEQYF. The CDR3 region has the DNA TGTGCCAGCAGCTTAGGGGCCCGGGACAGGGGCCGGTACGAGCAGTACTTC.

This clone was found once. The rearrangement links TRBV7-8 to TRBJ2-7, with D maybe TRBD1 (6 bases). The CDR3 loop spans 13 amino acids. Germline V gives CDR1 SGHVS, CDR2 FQNEAQ. The V end was cut by 0 bases, the J end by 5 bases, with 8 bases between. The chain's CDR3 is CASSLARGDEQYF. In DNA, the CDR3 is TGTGCCAGCAGCTTAGCCAGGGGCGACGAGCAGTACTTC.

The J gene is TRBJ2-3, the V gene TRBV28; D uncertain. V lost 2 bases and J 0 bases, leaving 9 bases between the germline ends. The CDR3 has 15 amino acids. Germline assignment: CDR1 MDHEN and CDR2 SYDVKM. The CDR3 reads CASSLRRPSTDTQYF. The CDR3, as DNA: TGTGCCAGCAGTTTACGCAGGCCTAGCACAGATACGCAGTATTTT.

A single count supports this clone. This chain joins TRBV18 and TRBJ1-1; 9 bases are a match to TRBD1. CDR1 KGHSH and CDR2 LQKENI come from the germline V gene. The CDR3 runs to 16 residues. The junction had 7 bases not matched to a gene; V was cut back by 4 bases and J by 1 base. In DNA, the CDR3 is TGTGCCAGCTCACTCGCCGGACAGGGGAAGAACACTGAAGCTTTCTTT. It codes for CASSLAGQGKNTEAFF.

V and J are TRBV4-1 and TRBJ1-2, with D possibly TRBD1 on 5 matching bases. V gave up 4 bases and J gave up 2 bases, with 11 bases separating them. The CDR3 is made up of 14 amino acids. CDR1 is MGHRA and CDR2 is YSYEKL in the germline V gene. The CDR3 region has the DNA TGCGCCAGCAGCCCAGGTGGGGGGAACTATGGCTACACCTTC. Its translation is CASSPGGGNYGYTF.

This clone came up once. The J gene is TRBJ2-2, the V gene TRBV7-6; TRBD1 matches at 8 bases. This CDR3 region has 16 residues. V trimming: 3 bases; J trimming: 6 bases; junction bases outside the gene matches: 9. Per germline, CDR1 SGHVS and CDR2 FNYEAQ. CDR3 DNA sequence: TGTGCCAGCAGCTTCCCAGGGGGCTTAGGAGCCGGGGAGCTGTTTTTT. The encoded protein is CASSFPGGLGAGELFF.

The gene calls are TRBV7-2 and TRBJ2-3; 12 nucleotides line up with TRBD2. This CDR3 is 17 amino acids long. J gave up 1 base and V 5 bases, and 7 bases lay outside the gene matches. Germline CDR1 and CDR2: SGHTA and FQGNSA. CDR3 coding DNA: TGTGCCAGCAGCCGAAGACTAGCGGGGGAACGCACAGATACGCAGTATTTT. It is translated as CASSRRLAGERTDTQYF.